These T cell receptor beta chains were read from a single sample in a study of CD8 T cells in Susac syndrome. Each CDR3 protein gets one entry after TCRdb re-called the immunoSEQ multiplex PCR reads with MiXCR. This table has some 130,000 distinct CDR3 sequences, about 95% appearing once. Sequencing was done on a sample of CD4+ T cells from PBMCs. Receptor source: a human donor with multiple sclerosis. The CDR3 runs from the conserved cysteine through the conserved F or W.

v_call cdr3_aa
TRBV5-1 CASSPPPPSRGRAFF
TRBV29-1 CSVSFSGGNEQFF
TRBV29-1 CSVENTGSGYTF
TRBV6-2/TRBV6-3 CASSFGLAADEQFF
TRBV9 CASSVGPSGGPGGETQYF
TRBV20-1 CSALVAEQFF
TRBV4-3 CASSTRDTRYGYTF
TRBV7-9 CASSPGTQEVIQYF
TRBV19 CASSSLGEYGYTF
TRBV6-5 CASLSFGGRTEAFF